The next 13 T cell receptor beta chains were all read from a single sample in a study of T cells in Graves' hyperthyroidism and ophthalmopathy. Amplification targeted TCR beta CDR3 regions from RNA transcripts. A set of HTBI primers served as the primers for a first-round RT-PCR of the TCR CDR3. TCRdb fed the multiplex PCR reads into MiXCR, producing one record per CDR3 protein. The table includes fewer than 250,000 distinct CDR3 sequences, 17% detected once. The sequenced sample was blood. The receptors stem from a man in his fifties with Graves' hyperthyroidism.

This clonotype was counted only a few times. V and J are TRBV10-1 and TRBJ2-1; 11 nucleotides align to TRBD2. Germline values: CDR1 WNHNN, CDR2 SYGVQD (reference sequence). Unmatched junction bases numbered 5, after V lost 1 base and J lost 9 bases. CDR3 length: 15 amino acids. The CDR3, as DNA: TGCGCCAGCAGTGAGTATCTAGCGGGAGGAGGTGAGCAGTTCTTC. This encodes CASSEYLAGGGEQFF.

This chain connects TRBV20-1 to TRBJ2-3, with TRBD2 identical over 7 bases. Germline lookup yields CDR1 DFQATT and CDR2 SNEGSKA (reference sequence). The CDR3 totals 14 residues. The junction had 5 bases not matched to a gene; V was cut back by 1 base and J by 4 bases. CDR3 residues: CSARVRGSSDTQYF. The DNA for the CDR3 is TGCAGTGCTAGAGTTCGCGGGAGCTCAGATACGCAGTATTTT.

The sample holds a few counts of this clonotype. CDR3 nucleotides: TGTGCCAGCAACGTAGCTGGGCAGGGGCCCTACGAGCAGTACTTC. This gives the protein CASNVAGQGPYEQYF. The genes are TRBV5-5 and TRBJ2-7, with a possible D match to TRBD1 (6 bases). Per germline, CDR1 SGHKS and CDR2 YYEKEE (reference sequence). The ends were cut back, 6 bases at V and 2 bases at J, with 18 bases in the middle. The length of the CDR3 is 15 residues.

This clonotype appeared once. This sequence may be a read error, since a much larger clone differs from it by one base. The rearrangement links TRBV5-1 to TRBJ2-1, with 8 nucleotides matching TRBD2. Germline V gene data show CDR1 as SGHRS and CDR2 as YFSETQ. V was pared by 0 bases and J by 4 bases, with 6 bases of the junction left unmatched. The CDR3 covers 16 residues. CDR3 protein: CASSLGGRRQYNEQFF. The CDR3 nucleotides read TGCGCCAGCAGCTTGGGCGGGAGGCGGCAGTACAATGAGCAGTTCTTC.

The chain couples TRBV2 to TRBJ2-7; 8 nucleotides match TRBD1. The germline CDR1 and CDR2 sequences are SNHLY and FYNNEI. V shed 5 bases and J 7 bases; nucleotides not matched to a gene: 10. This CDR3 is built from 14 residues. The CDR3 reads CASSYSGQGMEQYF. DNA for the CDR3: TGTGCCAGCAGTTACTCTGGACAGGGAATGGAGCAGTACTTC.

The CDR3 region is CAPRGPISLTEAFF. CDR3 coding DNA: TGTGCCCCCCGGGGCCCGATTTCATTGACTGAAGCTTTCTTT. The chain is built from TRBV24-1 and TRBJ1-1; TRBD1 is a possible D gene (5 bases). CDR3 size: 14 residues. V was trimmed by 12 bases and J by 5 bases, leaving 21 bases between them. Germline V gene lookup returns CDR1 KGHDR and CDR2 SFDVKD.

In this sample, this clonotype turned up a few times. This rearrangement joins TRBV5-1 to TRBJ1-1; weak D call: TRBD1 (5 bases). Per the germline V gene, CDR1 is SGHRS and CDR2 is YFSETQ. The CDR3 totals 17 residues. Deletions cut 3 bases from V and 0 bases from J, with 18 bases between. CDR3 DNA sequence: TGCGCCAGCAGCTGGGGGGAATCTGATGGTATGAACACTGAAGCTTTCTTT. Its translation is CASSWGESDGMNTEAFF.

This clonotype was found a few times. The chain is built from TRBV7-3 and TRBJ2-1, with 14 bases matching TRBD2. CDR3 length: 20 amino acids. V was pared by 2 bases and J by 13 bases, with 22 bases of the junction left unmatched. Germline-derived CDR1 and CDR2 are SGHTA and FQGTGA. The CDR3 DNA reads TGTGCCAGCAGCTTATCGGGGGACAACTACGGGACTAGCGGGAGATGGGGACAGTTCTTC. Translated, it gives CASSLSGDNYGTSGRWGQFF.

This clonotype was counted many times. The DNA for the CDR3 is TGTGCCAGCAGCTTTGGCCGAGACAGGGTTTCACCCCTCCACTTT. This encodes CASSFGRDRVSPLHF. The chain combines TRBV5-5 with TRBJ1-6, with TRBD1 identical over 7 bases. The germline V gene has CDR1 SGHKS and CDR2 YYEKEE (reference sequence). The CDR3 sequence is 15 residues long. J gave up 9 bases and V 2 bases, and 8 bases lay outside the gene matches.

V is TRBV29-1 and J is TRBJ2-1, with TRBD1 matching over 10 bases. This CDR3 contains 16 residues. V lost 0 bases, J lost 2 bases, and 4 bases stayed unmatched. CDR1 and CDR2 from the germline V gene are SQVTM and ANQGSEA. CDR3 coding DNA: TGCAGCGTTGAAGACTCGACAGGGGGCACCTACAATGAGCAGTTCTTC. Amino acids: CSVEDSTGGTYNEQFF.

This clonotype was seen just once. A much larger clonotype is one base distant, so this may be a read error. The chain is built from TRBV28 and TRBJ2-7; 7 bases are shared with TRBD2. V lost 2 bases and J lost 4; bases outside the gene matches: 8. The CDR3 is 15 amino acids. From germline, CDR1 is MDHEN and CDR2 SYDVKM. The chain's CDR3 is CASSLGVGGGYEQYF. The CDR3 nucleotides read TGTGCCAGCAGTTTAGGGGTGGGGGGAGGGTACGAGCAGTACTTC.

This clonotype was picked up many times. The chain links TRBV6-2 or TRBV6-3 to TRBJ1-5; TRBD1 matches at 9 bases. CDR3 length: 16 amino acids. Germline V lookup: CDR1 MNHEY, CDR2 SVGEGT. V trimming: 5 bases; J trimming: 9 bases; junction bases outside the gene matches: 14. The chain's CDR3 is CASSKGTGSQSPPQHF. The CDR3 DNA reads as TGTGCCAGCAGTAAGGGGACAGGGTCTCAGTCACCGCCCCAGCATTTT.

This rearrangement joins TRBV19 to TRBJ2-7, with D possibly matching TRBD1 (7 bases). The V gene's germline CDR1 is LNHDA and CDR2 SQIVND (reference sequence). The CDR3 runs 13 residues. With 9 bases removed from V and 7 bases from J, the gap between germline ends came to 19 bases. CDR3 coding DNA: TGTGCCAGCAGACCCAGGGGGGCGGGAGAGCAGTACTTC. Protein: CASRPRGAGEQYF.